This T cell receptor beta chain comes out of a study of CD8+ T cells in alopecia areata. Treatment given: oral pan-JAK inhibitor, 5-10 mg twice daily. cDNA reverse transcribed from extracted RNA served as the sequencing template. The method was immunoSEQ multiplex PCR; TCRdb's version includes in-frame clones alone and lacks a portion of them. The sample lists 150,000 to 200,000 clones; about 61% were seen once. This CDR3 comprises 13 residues. Germline loops: CDR1 SEHNR, CDR2 FQNEAQ (reference sequence). The germline V and J ends were trimmed by 4 bases and 6 bases, with 12 bases remaining between them. There are a few counts of this clone.

This material consisted of CD4+ T cells sorted from blood, taken between weeks 55 and 65, from a patient treated with tofacitinib. The J gene is TRBJ1-1, the V gene TRBV7-9; D uncertain. The TCR sequence derives from a human donor with alopecia areata. CDR3 sequence reads: CASSSRQEPEAFF. The CDR3 bases are TGTGCCAGCAGCTCACGTCAGGAACCTGAAGCTTTCTTT. Full variable domain (outside the CDR3, taken from reference TRBV7-9 and TRBJ1-1): DTGVSQNPRHKITKRGQNVTFRCDPISEHNRLYWYRQTLGQGPEFLTYFQNEAQLEKSRLLSDRFSAERPKGSFSTLEIQRTEQGDSAMYLCASSSRQEPEAFFGQGTRLTVV.